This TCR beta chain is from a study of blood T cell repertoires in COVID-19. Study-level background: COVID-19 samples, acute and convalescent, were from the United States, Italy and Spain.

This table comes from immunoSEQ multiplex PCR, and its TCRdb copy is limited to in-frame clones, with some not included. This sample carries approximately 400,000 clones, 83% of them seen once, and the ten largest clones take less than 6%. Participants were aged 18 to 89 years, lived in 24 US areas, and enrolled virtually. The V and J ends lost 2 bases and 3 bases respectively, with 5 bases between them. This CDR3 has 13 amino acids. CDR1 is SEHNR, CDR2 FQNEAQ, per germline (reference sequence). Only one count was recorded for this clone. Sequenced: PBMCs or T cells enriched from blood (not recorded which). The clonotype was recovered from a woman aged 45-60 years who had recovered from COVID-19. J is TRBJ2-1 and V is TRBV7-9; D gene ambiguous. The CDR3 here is CASSLPLYNEQFF. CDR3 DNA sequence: TGTGCCAGCAGCTTACCCCTCTACAATGAGCAGTTCTTC. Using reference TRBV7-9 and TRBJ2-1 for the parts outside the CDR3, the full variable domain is DTGVSQNPRHKITKRGQNVTFRCDPISEHNRLYWYRQTLGQGPEFLTYFQNEAQLEKSRLLSDRFSAERPKGSFSTLEIQRTEQGDSAMYLCASSLPLYNEQFFGPGTRLTVL.